This entry is about one TCR beta chain. CDR1 SGHAT and CDR2 FQNNGV come from the germline V gene. CDR3 length: 14 residues. Deletions cut 1 base from V and 4 bases from J, with 9 bases between. Every subset had its genomic DNA shared out evenly among several immunoSEQ plates. Only in-frame clones appear in the TCRdb table, and some are missing; sequencing was by immunoSEQ multiplex PCR. The repertoire holds hundreds of thousands of clones, with approximately 96% as singletons. These data belong to a study of shared clonotypes between healthy human individuals. Naive CD8 cells lacked CD45RO, underwent positive selection for CCR7 and left out terminally differentiated effector memory CD45RA+ cells.

The chain couples TRBV11-2 to TRBJ2-3; TRBD2 might be the D (5 bases). This TCR was sampled from a woman aged 25 to 45 in good health. Material for sequencing was naive CD8+ T cells sorted from blood. CDR3 DNA sequence: TGTGCCAGCAGCTTAGTAATAGCGCCAGATACGCAGTATTTT. Protein product: CASSLVIAPDTQYF.